This T cell receptor (beta chain) was recovered during a study of lymphopenia after photon versus proton radiotherapy. Study observations and caveats: Post-nadir diversity loss with photons came from oligoclonal expansion, particularly CD8+ Temra cells.

About this clone: Its antigen is as yet unknown.

The CDR3 spans 14 residues. Germline V lookup: CDR1 GTSNPN, CDR2 SVGIG (reference sequence). V was trimmed by 0 bases and J by 0 bases, leaving 9 bases between them. Assay: immunoSEQ multiplex PCR; the TCRdb copy retains only in-frame clones and omits some. The sample holds about 68,000 clones, about nine tenths seen once. Specimen: peripheral blood, collected from a patient treated with photon-based radiotherapy. The chain joins TRBV30 to TRBJ2-7, with D possibly TRBD2 on 6 matching bases. The TCR originated in a woman between 65 and 79 years old with pancreatic cancer. The CDR3 is CAWSVGGLSYEQYF. The CDR3 DNA sequence: TGTGCCTGGAGTGTCGGGGGACTCTCCTACGAGCAGTACTTC. Full variable domain (remainder filled in from reference TRBV30 and TRBJ2-7): SQTIHQWPATLVQPVGSPLSLECTVEGTSNPNLYWYRQAAGRGLQLLFYSVGIGQISSEVPQNLSASRPQDRQFILSSKKLLLSDSGFYLCAWSVGGLSYEQYFGPGTRLTVT.